Below, 11 T cell receptor beta chains from the same sample are listed, as sequenced in a study of T cells in Graves' hyperthyroidism and ophthalmopathy (dated by TCRdb to between 2017 and 2020). Preparation of the library involved multiplex PCR. Sequencing used an Illumina HiSeq 2000. Amplification of TCR beta CDR3 regions was carried out from RNA transcripts. The first round of RT-PCR for the TCR CDR3 was performed with the HTBI primer set and the Qiagen OneStep RT-PCR kit. TCRdb's own reprocessing of the public reads used fastp at Q25 and MiXCR and kept productive beta chains. Duplicate CDR3 protein sequences are folded into a single record with the most common DNA and genes. In all, the sample holds almost 500,000 distinct CDR3 sequences, and approximately 23% of those were seen once. Of the sample, 45% to 50% is held by the ten largest clones. The source material was blood. These receptors came from a woman in her 70s with Graves' ophthalmopathy.

Many counts were recorded for this clonotype. V is TRBV28 and J is TRBJ1-2; TRBD1 matches 11 bases. Losses at the gene ends were 4 bases for V and 7 bases for J; bases not matched to a gene: 11. The CDR3 loop spans 16 amino acids. Germline-derived CDR1 and CDR2 are MDHEN and SYDVKM. The CDR3 DNA reads as TGTGCCAGCAGTTCCCCACTCGGACAGGGGGCGGGTGGCTACACCTTC. It encodes CASSSPLGQGAGGYTF.

A few counts support this clonotype. The chain employs TRBV12-3 or TRBV12-4 and TRBJ2-6; a possible D gene is TRBD1 (6 bases). The CDR3 extends over 18 amino acids. V lost 2 bases to trimming and J lost 2 bases, with 16 bases between them. CDR3 loop: CASSLPRRGPTGANVLTF. The DNA of the CDR3 is TGTGCCAGCAGTTTACCCCGCAGGGGACCTACTGGGGCCAACGTCCTGACTTTC.

This clonotype was observed at least ten times. This chain uses TRBV11-2 with TRBJ2-3; no clear D gene. CDR1 is SGHAT and CDR2 is FQNNGV in the germline V gene. The CDR3 covers 18 residues. The ends were cut back, 1 base at V and 0 bases at J, with 17 bases in the middle. CDR3 region: CASSLVVRSYVSTDTQYF. The DNA of the CDR3 is TGTGCCAGCAGCTTAGTTGTGCGGAGCTACGTAAGCACAGATACGCAGTATTTT.

Many counts were recorded for this clonotype. The chain joins TRBV12-3 or TRBV12-4 to TRBJ2-7; TRBD2 might be the D (6 bases). This CDR3 region has 16 residues. The germline V and J ends were trimmed by 6 bases and 1 base, with 19 bases remaining between them. The CDR3 loop is CASSRRARSFSYEQYF. CDR3 DNA: TGTGCCAGCAGCCGGAGGGCCCGCTCTTTTTCCTACGAGCAGTACTTC.

There are a few counts of this clonotype. This sequence joins TRBV18 and TRBJ1-2; D call uncertain. CDR1 is KGHSH, CDR2 LQKENI, per germline. This CDR3 comprises 13 residues. V was cut by 2 bases and J by 6 bases, with 10 bases left in between. The CDR3 nucleotides read TGTGCCAGCTCACCAGTTTACGGCGATGGCTACACCTTC. It yields the protein CASSPVYGDGYTF. The full variable domain, with the rest looked up from reference TRBV18 and TRBJ1-2, is NAGVMQNPRHLVRRRGQEARLRCSPMKGHSHVYWYRQLPEEGLKFMVYLQKENIIDESGMPKERFSAEFPKEGPSILRIQQVVRGDSAAYFCASSPVYGDGYTFGSGTRLTVV.

The V and J genes are TRBV19 and TRBJ2-1; tentative D call: TRBD1 (6 bases). CDR1 and CDR2 (germline): LNHDA, SQIVND (reference sequence). The CDR3 runs to 15 residues. V was cut by 6 bases and J by 6 bases, with 18 bases left in between. This CDR3 is CASSGQSRRGNEQFF. The DNA for the CDR3 is TGTGCCAGTAGCGGACAGTCCCGACGGGGCAATGAGCAGTTCTTC.

Regarding this clonotype: Compared with germline, one end of the junction differs, possibly owing to a read error. The J gene is TRBJ2-3, the V gene TRBV20-1, with D possibly called TRBD1 or TRBD2 (5 bases each). CDR3 size: 15 residues. Per germline, CDR1 DFQATT and CDR2 SNEGSKA (reference sequence). The CDR3 DNA reads TGCAGTACTAGAGATAAGAGGGGACGCACAGATACGCAGTATTTT. Translated: CSTRDKRGRTDTQYF.

In its sample, this clonotype ranks as medium-sized (0.01 to 0.1%). The gene calls are TRBV7-9 and TRBJ2-1; 10 bases map to TRBD2. The germline V gene encodes CDR1 SEHNR and CDR2 FQNEAQ (reference sequence). The CDR3 consists of 16 residues. V lost 2 bases and J lost 5; bases outside the gene matches: 6. The CDR3 protein is CASSLIGLAAHNEQFF. CDR3 nucleotides: TGTGCCAGCAGCTTAATCGGACTAGCGGCACACAATGAGCAGTTCTTC.

The chain uses TRBV5-1 and TRBJ2-1, with TRBD2 matching 11 bases. The V segment lost 5 bases and the J segment 9 bases; nucleotides outside the gene matches: 7. CDR3 length: 14 amino acids. Germline V gives CDR1 SGHRS, CDR2 YFSETQ. As DNA, the CDR3 is TGCGCCAGCAGACCACTAGCGGGAGAACTTGAGCAGTTCTTC. Translating gives CASRPLAGELEQFF.

The genes are TRBV29-1 and TRBJ2-3; possibly TRBD1 for D (6 bases). Trimming left V 4 bases short and J 5 bases short, with 10 bases between. Germline V CDR1 and CDR2: SQVTM, ANQGSEA. The CDR3 length is 12 residues. The CDR3 sequence: CSVVEGGDTQYF. The CDR3 bases are TGCAGCGTTGTTGAAGGGGGAGATACGCAGTATTTT.

The chain recombines TRBV7-3 with TRBJ1-6; D may be TRBD1 (5 bases). There are 14 residues in the CDR3. Germline V lookup: CDR1 SGHTA, CDR2 FQGTGA. Trimming pared 8 bases from V and 7 bases from J, leaving 15 bases between. CDR3 residues: CASALQGLNSPLHF. The DNA of the CDR3 is TGTGCCAGCGCACTCCAGGGCCTGAATTCACCCCTCCACTTT.